The rows below give T cell receptor beta chains drawn from one sample of a study of metastatic and nonmetastatic thyroid tumors. TCRdb re-called the PCR reads via MiXCR. The sample comprises about 6,000 clones, under 35% of which are singletons, and around 20% rests with the top ten. Sequenced input: adjacent normal tissue. Source of these receptors: a female donor with papillary thyroid cancer or a benign thyroid nodule (not recorded which). Some clones in this sample may be carry-over from other donors' samples. Both conserved end residues are part of each CDR3. The D gene is left open where the match is weak. The size entry is marked missing in some rows and otherwise reads once, few, many or a size class.

D	V	J	size	DNA	CDR3
.	TRBV24-1	TRBJ2-1	.	TGTGCCACCAGTGATTTGGGCAGGGGTTCCTACAATGAGCAGTTCTTC	CATSDLGRGSYNEQFF
TRBD2	TRBV13	TRBJ2-7	.	TGTGCCAGCAGCCGCGGGACTAGCGGGGCCTCCTACGAGCAGTACTTC	CASSRGTSGASYEQYF
.	TRBV11-3	TRBJ1-5	once	TGTGCCAGCAGCTTAGGGGCAAATCAGCCCCAGCATTTT	CASSLGANQPQHF
.	TRBV7-2	TRBJ2-5	.	TGTGCCAGCAGCCCTTGGGGGCAGGGAGGAGGGGAGACCCAGTACTTC	CASSPWGQGGGETQYF
.	TRBV6-2/TRBV6-3	TRBJ2-2	.	TGTGCCAGCAGTATCAATAGACGGAACACCGGGGAGCTGTTTTTT	CASSINRRNTGELFF
.	TRBV2	TRBJ2-2	medium-sized	TGTGCCAGCAGTGAATGGTGGGGGATCAACACCGGGGAGCTGTTTTTT	CASSEWWGINTGELFF
.	TRBV30	TRBJ2-3	.	TGTGCCTGGACCCTTAGCGCCATATTGGGGGATACGCAGTATTTT	CAWTLSAILGDTQYF
TRBD1	TRBV12-3/TRBV12-4	TRBJ1-1	few	TGTGCCAGCAGTAACCAGGGGGCCCCCGGTGGCACTGAAGCTTTCTTT	CASSNQGAPGGTEAFF
TRBD1	TRBV5-1	TRBJ1-2	.	TGCGCCAGCAGCGACGGGACAGGGGGGAACTATGGCTACACCTTC	CASSDGTGGNYGYTF
.	TRBV6-1	TRBJ1-3	large	TGTGCCAGCACCCTAGGGGACACCATATATTTT	CASTLGDTIYF
.	TRBV11-3	TRBJ2-2	large	TGTGCCAGCAGCCCAGGGTCGGCCGGGGAGCTGTTTTTT	CASSPGSAGELFF
.	TRBV5-6	TRBJ2-3	.	TGTGCCAGCAGCTTGGCCCTTTCCCCAAGCACAGATACGCAGTATTTT	CASSLALSPSTDTQYF
.	TRBV6-1	TRBJ1-3	.	TGTGCCAGCAGCCAGAACAGGGCTCCCCCTGGAAACACCATATATTTT	CASSQNRAPPGNTIYF
.	TRBV6-2/TRBV6-3	TRBJ1-3	.	TGTGCCAGCAGACCAAGGGGGGGTCATACGAACACCATATATTTT	CASRPRGGHTNTIYF
TRBD2	TRBV10-3	TRBJ2-7	.	TGTGCCATCAGTGACAAGGGTGAGGGGACTAGCGGAGCCCCTTACGAGCAGTACTTC	CAISDKGEGTSGAPYEQYF
.	TRBV28	TRBJ2-7	few	TGTGCCAGCCGGGACATTAACTACGAGCAGTACTTC	CASRDINYEQYF
TRBD2	TRBV14	TRBJ2-3	.	TGTGCCAGCAGACAGACTAGCGGGGGGTCGCAGTATTTT	CASRQTSGGSQYF
.	TRBV12-3/TRBV12-4	TRBJ1-2	.	TGTGCCAGCAGTTTAGCCACTTTCGGGGGCTACACCTTC	CASSLATFGGYTF
.	TRBV6-5	TRBJ1-2	few	TGTGCCAGCAGTTACTCGTTCGGGGGGGATGGCTACACCTTC	CASSYSFGGDGYTF
.	TRBV12-3/TRBV12-4	TRBJ1-2	.	TGTGCCAGCAGTTTATGGGGGGCGCGGTATGGCTACACCTTC	CASSLWGARYGYTF
.	TRBV20-1	TRBJ2-7	medium-sized	TGCAGTGCCCCGGACCGAGCCTACGAGCAGTACTTC	CSAPDRAYEQYF
TRBD2	TRBV7-2	TRBJ2-3	medium-sized	TGTGCCAGCAGCCTTAGCGGGAGGGCAGTTGATACGCAGTATTTT	CASSLSGRAVDTQYF
.	TRBV12-5	TRBJ1-1	few	TGTGCTAGTGGTTTCGGGGGGTCGGAAGCTTTCTTT	CASGFGGSEAFF
.	TRBV5-1	TRBJ2-3	.	TGCGCCAGCAGCTCGCTGTGTAGCGGAGCCCCCCTCCCCACAGATACGCAGTATTTT	CASSSLCSGAPLPTDTQYF
TRBD2	TRBV5-1	TRBJ2-3	.	TGCGCCAGCTTAACTAGCGGGAGGGCCAGAAGGACAGATACGCAGTATTTT	CASLTSGRARRTDTQYF
.	TRBV6-1	TRBJ2-7	.	TGTGCCAGCCAGCGCGGTTCCTACGAGCAGTACTTC	CASQRGSYEQYF
TRBD2	TRBV3-1	TRBJ2-7	.	TGTGCCAGCAGCCAAGATCTTGTTCCTCGGGGGGGTAGGTCCTACGAGCAGTACTTC	CASSQDLVPRGGRSYEQYF
.	TRBV10-1	TRBJ2-3	few	TGCGCCAGCACCCGGACCCCGACCACAGATACGCAGTATTTT	CASTRTPTTDTQYF
.	TRBV6-1	TRBJ1-1	large	TGTGCCAGCAGTGAATACGGCAACACTGAAGCTTTCTTT	CASSEYGNTEAFF
.	TRBV28	TRBJ1-1	medium-sized	TGTGCCAGCAGTTTAACCCCAACTTGGACTGAAGCTTTCTTT	CASSLTPTWTEAFF
TRBD2	TRBV6-2/TRBV6-3	TRBJ2-5	.	TGTGCCAGCAGTTACTCTACGGGAGGAGAGACCCAGTACTTC	CASSYSTGGETQYF
.	TRBV5-1	TRBJ2-7	large	TGCGCCAGCAGCTTGGAGGGAGCTACCTACGAGCAGTACTTC	CASSLEGATYEQYF
.	TRBV29-1	TRBJ1-1	.	TGCAGCGGCGATGAGGCGGGCACTGAAGCTTTCTTT	CSGDEAGTEAFF
TRBD1	TRBV7-2	TRBJ1-2	.	TGTGCCAGCAGCTTATCTGTCGGGCAGGGGGGTGGCTACACCTTC	CASSLSVGQGGGYTF
.	TRBV6-1	TRBJ1-2	.	TGTGCCAGCACCCGTAGGTGGGTGAGTATCACCGATTATGGCTACACCTTC	CASTRRWVSITDYGYTF
.	TRBV7-9	TRBJ1-2	medium-sized	TGTGCCAGCAGTCAGGCAGGGACAACAAACTATGGCTACACCTTC	CASSQAGTTNYGYTF
.	TRBV12-3/TRBV12-4	TRBJ2-3	medium-sized	TGTGCCAGCAGTCCCCCCGGAGATACGCAGTATTTT	CASSPPGDTQYF